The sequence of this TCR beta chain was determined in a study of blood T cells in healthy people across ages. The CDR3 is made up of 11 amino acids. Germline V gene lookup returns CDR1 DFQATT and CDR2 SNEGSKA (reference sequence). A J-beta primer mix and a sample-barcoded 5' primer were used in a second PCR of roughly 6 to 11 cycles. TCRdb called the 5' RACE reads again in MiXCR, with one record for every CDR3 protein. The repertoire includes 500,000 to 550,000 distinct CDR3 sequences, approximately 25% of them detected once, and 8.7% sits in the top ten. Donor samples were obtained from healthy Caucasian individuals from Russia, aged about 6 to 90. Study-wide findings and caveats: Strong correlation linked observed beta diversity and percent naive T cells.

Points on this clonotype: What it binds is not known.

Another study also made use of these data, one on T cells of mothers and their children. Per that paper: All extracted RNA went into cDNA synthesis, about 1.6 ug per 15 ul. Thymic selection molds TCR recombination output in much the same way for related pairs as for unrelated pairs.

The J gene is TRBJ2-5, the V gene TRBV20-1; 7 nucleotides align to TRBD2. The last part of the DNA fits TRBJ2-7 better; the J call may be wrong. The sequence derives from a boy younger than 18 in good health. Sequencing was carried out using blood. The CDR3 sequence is CSAGTNYEQYF. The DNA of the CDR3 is TGCAGTGCTGGGACTAATTACGAGCAGTACTTC.